The clone carrying this T cell receptor (beta chain) was detected once. The sample is drawn from a study of blood T cells in healthy people across ages. This CDR3 contains 15 residues. V lost 6 bases and J 2 bases, leaving 14 bases between the germline ends. Germline V gene sequence: CDR1 MNHNS, CDR2 SASEGT. Sample-barcoded 5' priming and a J-beta primer mix drove a second PCR of roughly 6 to 12 cycles. In TCRdb, the 5' RACE reads were re-called with MiXCR into one record per CDR3 protein. The profile shows about 1.4 million distinct CDR3 sequences, around 55% of them singletons. This TCR was sampled from a man younger than 30 in good health. The chain joins TRBV6-1 to TRBJ1-5; D remains unclear. The sample taken for sequencing was blood. Here the CDR3 reads CASSDLARGNQPQHF. CDR3 sequence (DNA): TGTGCCAGCAGCGACCTAGCCCGGGGCAATCAGCCCCAGCATTTT.